This TCR beta chain was found in a study of blood T cell repertoires in COVID-19. About the study: Material from acute and convalescent COVID-19 was sourced from the United States, Italy and Spain. Sample material is recorded as cDNA or gDNA derived from T cells, B-cell-depleted T cells, or PBMCs.

Methods used by the authors: From reference gene primer amplification, estimates of nucleated cell counts were derived. Repertoires were generated with immunoSEQ multiplex PCR, while TCRdb's copy carries only in-frame clones and drops some. The DNA gave D and trimming, while V, J and clone size come from that table. This table has fewer than 200,000 clones, just under 90% appearing once. Germline CDR1 MGHRA, CDR2 YSYEKL. CDR3 length equals 15 residues. V lost 2 bases and J lost 7, with 18 bases in between. The chain recombines TRBV4-1 with TRBJ2-7, with a possible D match to TRBD2 (5 bases). Sample: peripheral blood. The sequence came from a woman in her 70s with COVID-19, enrolled during active disease. CDR3 coding DNA: TGCGCCAGCAGCCAACCTGGCCTGGGGAGTGGGGAGCAGTACTTC. Its protein product is CASSQPGLGSGEQYF.